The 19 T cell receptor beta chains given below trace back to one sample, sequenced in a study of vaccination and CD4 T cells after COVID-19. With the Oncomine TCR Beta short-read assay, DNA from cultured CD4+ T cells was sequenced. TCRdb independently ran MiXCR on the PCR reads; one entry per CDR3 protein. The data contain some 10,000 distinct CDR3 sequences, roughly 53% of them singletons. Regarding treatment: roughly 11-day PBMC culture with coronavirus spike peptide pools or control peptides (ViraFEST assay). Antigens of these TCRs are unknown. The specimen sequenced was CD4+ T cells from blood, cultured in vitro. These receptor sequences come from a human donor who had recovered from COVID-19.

As DNA, the CDR3 is TGTGCCAGCAGCTTAGTCGCCAGGGGCATCACTGAAGCTTTCTTT. Amino acid sequence: CASSLVARGITEAFF. This chain uses TRBV7-2 with TRBJ1-1, with D perhaps TRBD1 (6 bases). This CDR3 has 15 amino acids. Trimming took off 1 base at V and 4 bases at J, with 13 bases between the two ends. From germline, CDR1 is SGHTA and CDR2 FQGNSA.

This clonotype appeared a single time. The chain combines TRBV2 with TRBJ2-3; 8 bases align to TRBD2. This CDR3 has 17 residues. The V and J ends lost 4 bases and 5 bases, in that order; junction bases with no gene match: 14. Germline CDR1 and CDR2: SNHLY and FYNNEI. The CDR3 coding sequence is TGTGCCAGCAGTGCCGGGCTCTATAGCGGGGAGGAAGATACGCAGTATTTT. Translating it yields CASSAGLYSGEEDTQYF.

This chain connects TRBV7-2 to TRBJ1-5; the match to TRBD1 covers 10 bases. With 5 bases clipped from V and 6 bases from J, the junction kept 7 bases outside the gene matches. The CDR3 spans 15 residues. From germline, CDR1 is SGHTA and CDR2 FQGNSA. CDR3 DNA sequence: TGTGCCAGCAGCCCCGGGACAGGGGCACCTCAGCCCCAGCATTTT. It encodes CASSPGTGAPQPQHF. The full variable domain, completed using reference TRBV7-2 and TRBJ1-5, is GAGVSQSPSNKVTEKGKDVELRCDPISGHTALYWYRQSLGQGLEFLIYFQGNSAPDKSGLPSDRFSAERTGGSVSTLTIQRTQQEDSAVYLCASSPGTGAPQPQHFGDGTRLSIL.

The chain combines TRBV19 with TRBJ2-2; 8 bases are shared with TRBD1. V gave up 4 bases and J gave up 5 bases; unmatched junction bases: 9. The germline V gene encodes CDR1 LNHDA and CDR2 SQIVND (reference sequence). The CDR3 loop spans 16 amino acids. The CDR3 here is CASSTPGQGRTGELFF. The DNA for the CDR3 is TGTGCCAGTAGTACCCCCGGACAGGGCAGAACCGGGGAGCTGTTTTTT.

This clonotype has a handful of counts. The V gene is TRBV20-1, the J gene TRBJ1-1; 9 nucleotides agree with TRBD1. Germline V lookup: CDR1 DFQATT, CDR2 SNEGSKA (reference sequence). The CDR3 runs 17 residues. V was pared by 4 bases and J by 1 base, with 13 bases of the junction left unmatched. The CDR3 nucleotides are TGCAGTGCTAACCTACAGGGGGCAATGGTTGGGAACACTGAAGCTTTCTTT. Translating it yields CSANLQGAMVGNTEAFF.

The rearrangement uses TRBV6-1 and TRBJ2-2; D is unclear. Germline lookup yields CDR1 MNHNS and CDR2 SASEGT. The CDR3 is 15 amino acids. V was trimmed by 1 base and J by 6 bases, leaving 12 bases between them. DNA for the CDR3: TGTGCCAGCAGTGAAGGAGTATGGTACCCCGGGGAGCTGTTTTTT. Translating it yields CASSEGVWYPGELFF.

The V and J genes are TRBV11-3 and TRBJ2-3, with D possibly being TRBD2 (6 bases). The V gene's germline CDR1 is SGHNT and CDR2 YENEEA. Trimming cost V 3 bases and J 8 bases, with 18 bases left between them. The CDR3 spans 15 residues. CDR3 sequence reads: CASSLTGDLWGTQYF. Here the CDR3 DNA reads TGTGCCAGCAGCTTGACGGGGGACCTTTGGGGTACGCAGTATTTT.

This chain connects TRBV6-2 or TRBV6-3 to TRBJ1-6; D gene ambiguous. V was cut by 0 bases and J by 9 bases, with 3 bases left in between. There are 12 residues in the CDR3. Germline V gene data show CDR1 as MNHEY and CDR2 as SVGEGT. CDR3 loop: CASSYSSSPLHF. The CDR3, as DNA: TGTGCCAGCAGTTACTCATCTTCACCCCTCCACTTT.

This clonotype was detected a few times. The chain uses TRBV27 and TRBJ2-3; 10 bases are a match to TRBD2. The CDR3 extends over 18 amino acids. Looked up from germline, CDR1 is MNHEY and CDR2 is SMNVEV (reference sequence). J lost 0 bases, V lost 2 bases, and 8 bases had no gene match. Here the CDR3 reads CASSLGLAGASSTDTQYF. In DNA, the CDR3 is TGTGCCAGCAGTTTAGGGCTAGCGGGGGCCTCTAGCACAGATACGCAGTATTTT.

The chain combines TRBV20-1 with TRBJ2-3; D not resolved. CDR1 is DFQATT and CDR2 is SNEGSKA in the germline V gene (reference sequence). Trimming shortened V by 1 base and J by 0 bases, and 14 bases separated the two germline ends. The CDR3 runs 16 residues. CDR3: CSARAPGGRSTDTQYF. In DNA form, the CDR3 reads TGCAGTGCTAGAGCCCCCGGCGGACGCAGCACAGATACGCAGTATTTT.

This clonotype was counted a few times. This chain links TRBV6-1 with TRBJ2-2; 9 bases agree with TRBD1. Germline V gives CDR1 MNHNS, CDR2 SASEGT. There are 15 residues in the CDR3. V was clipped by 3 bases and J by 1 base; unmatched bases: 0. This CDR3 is CASSEGQGNTGELFF. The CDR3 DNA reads TGTGCCAGCAGTGAGGGACAGGGGAACACCGGGGAGCTGTTTTTT.

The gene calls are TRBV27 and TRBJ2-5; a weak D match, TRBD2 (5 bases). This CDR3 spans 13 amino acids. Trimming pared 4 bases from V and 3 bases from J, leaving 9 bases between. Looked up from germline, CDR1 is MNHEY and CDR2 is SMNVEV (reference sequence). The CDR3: CASSSTREETQYF. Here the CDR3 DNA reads TGTGCCAGCAGTTCTACGAGGGAAGAGACCCAGTACTTC.

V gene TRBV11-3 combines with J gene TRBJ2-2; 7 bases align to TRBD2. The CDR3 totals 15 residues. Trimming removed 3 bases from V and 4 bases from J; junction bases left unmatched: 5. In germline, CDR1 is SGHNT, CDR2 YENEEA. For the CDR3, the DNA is TGTGCCAGCAGCTTGGGGAGGGCTAGCACCGGGGAGCTGTTTTTT. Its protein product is CASSLGRASTGELFF.

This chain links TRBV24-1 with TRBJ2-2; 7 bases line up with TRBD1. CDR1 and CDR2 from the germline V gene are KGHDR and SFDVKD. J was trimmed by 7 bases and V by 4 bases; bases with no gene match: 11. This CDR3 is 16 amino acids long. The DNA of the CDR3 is TGTGCCACCAGTGACCTTGGAAAGGGGGCCGGCGGGGAGCTGTTTTTT. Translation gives CATSDLGKGAGGELFF.

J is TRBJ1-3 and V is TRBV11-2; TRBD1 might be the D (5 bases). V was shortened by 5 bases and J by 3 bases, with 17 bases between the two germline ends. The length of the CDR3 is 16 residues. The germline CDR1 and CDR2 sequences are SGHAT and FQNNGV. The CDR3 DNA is TGTGCCAGCAGCCAAGGGCGCGGGGGATATGGAAACACCATATATTTT. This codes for CASSQGRGGYGNTIYF.

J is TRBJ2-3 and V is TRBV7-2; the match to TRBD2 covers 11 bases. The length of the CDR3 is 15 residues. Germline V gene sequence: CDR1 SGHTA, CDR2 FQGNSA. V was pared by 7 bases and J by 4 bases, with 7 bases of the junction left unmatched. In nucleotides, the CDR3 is TGTGCCAGCACCATTAGCGGGGGGGCCTCAGATACGCAGTATTTT. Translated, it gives CASTISGGASDTQYF. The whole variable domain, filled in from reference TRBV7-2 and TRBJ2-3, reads GAGVSQSPSNKVTEKGKDVELRCDPISGHTALYWYRQSLGQGLEFLIYFQGNSAPDKSGLPSDRFSAERTGGSVSTLTIQRTQQEDSAVYLCASTISGGASDTQYFGPGTRLTVL.

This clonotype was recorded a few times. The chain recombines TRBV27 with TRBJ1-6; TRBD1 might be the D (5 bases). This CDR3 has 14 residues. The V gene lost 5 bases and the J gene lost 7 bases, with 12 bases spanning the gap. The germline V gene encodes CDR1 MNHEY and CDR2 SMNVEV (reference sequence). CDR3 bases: TGTGCCAGCAGTCCAAGACGACAGAATTCACCCCTCCACTTT. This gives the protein CASSPRRQNSPLHF.

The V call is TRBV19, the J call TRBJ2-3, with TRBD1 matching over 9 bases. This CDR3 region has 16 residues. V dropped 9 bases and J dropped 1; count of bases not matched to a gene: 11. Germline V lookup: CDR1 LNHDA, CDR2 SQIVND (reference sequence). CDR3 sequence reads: CASNLRDRVGTDTQYF. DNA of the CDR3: TGTGCCAGCAACCTCCGGGACAGGGTGGGCACAGATACGCAGTATTTT.

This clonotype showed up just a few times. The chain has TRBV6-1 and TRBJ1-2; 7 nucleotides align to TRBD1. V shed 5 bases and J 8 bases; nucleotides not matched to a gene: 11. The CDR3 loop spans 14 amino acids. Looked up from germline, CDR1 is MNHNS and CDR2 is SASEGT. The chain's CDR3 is CASSRGQSLGGYTF. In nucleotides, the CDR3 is TGTGCCAGCAGTCGGGGACAGTCTTTGGGCGGCTACACCTTC.